This T cell receptor (beta chain) was captured in a study of somatic mutations in cytotoxic T cells in rheumatoid arthritis. Study details: Each patient's diagnosis was followed right away by a blood draw (30 ml EDTA), before any treatment. The flow sorting of some V beta antibody-stained T-cell populations reached nearly 100% purity, and the sorted populations included V beta1+ cells sequenced for TCRB. Study-wide findings and caveats: Multiple comparisons were not accounted for in the slight TRBV07 underrepresentation seen in rheumatoid arthritis patients.

As to this clone: What it binds is unknown.

This CDR3 spans 16 amino acids. The germline V gene encodes CDR1 MGHRA and CDR2 YSYEKL. V lost 2 bases, J lost 0 bases, and 11 bases lay in between. TCRdb's copy holds only in-frame clones and misses some; the assay was immunoSEQ multiplex PCR. The sample lists more than 11,000 clones, over 65% occurring once. This TCR derives from an adult with rheumatoid arthritis. The chain couples TRBV4-1 to TRBJ1-5, with D maybe TRBD1 (6 bases). Sequenced sample: CD8+ T cells sorted from blood. The CDR3 DNA reads TGCGCCAGCAGCCAACGACAGGACAGTAGCAATCAGCCCCAGCATTTT. Protein sequence: CASSQRQDSSNQPQHF.